This record concerns one TCR beta chain sequence. No antigen is known for it. The protocol was immunoSEQ multiplex PCR, while the TCRdb copy is restricted to in-frame clones and leaves out a portion. Here the sample spans some 31,000 clones, around nine tenths being singletons. This specimen belongs to a study of stem cell transplantation in POMP-related autoinflammatory disease. Study-level information: Impaired MHC class I-dependent CD8+ differentiation was hypothesized from defective thymoproteasomes. Before transplant: CD4+ naive skewing, low CD8+ proportions, reduced cytokine secretion. Study-wide results and limits: Fewer unique TRB V-J gene pairings were identified in patients with PRAID.

Trimming took 3 bases from V and 9 from J, leaving 24 bases between them. Germline V gene sequence: CDR1 SGHAT, CDR2 FQNNGV. The length of the CDR3 is 17 residues. J is TRBJ1-5 and V is TRBV11-2; weak D call: TRBD1 (5 bases). Source: CD4+ T cells from PBMCs, taken before stem cell transplantation. The clonotype originates from a human donor with POMP-related autoinflammation and immune dysregulation (PRAID). The DNA of the CDR3 is TGTGCCAGCAGCTTTGGCTCCCCGGGGAGCCAGGGTGGGCCCCAGCATTTT. This codes for CASSFGSPGSQGGPQHF.